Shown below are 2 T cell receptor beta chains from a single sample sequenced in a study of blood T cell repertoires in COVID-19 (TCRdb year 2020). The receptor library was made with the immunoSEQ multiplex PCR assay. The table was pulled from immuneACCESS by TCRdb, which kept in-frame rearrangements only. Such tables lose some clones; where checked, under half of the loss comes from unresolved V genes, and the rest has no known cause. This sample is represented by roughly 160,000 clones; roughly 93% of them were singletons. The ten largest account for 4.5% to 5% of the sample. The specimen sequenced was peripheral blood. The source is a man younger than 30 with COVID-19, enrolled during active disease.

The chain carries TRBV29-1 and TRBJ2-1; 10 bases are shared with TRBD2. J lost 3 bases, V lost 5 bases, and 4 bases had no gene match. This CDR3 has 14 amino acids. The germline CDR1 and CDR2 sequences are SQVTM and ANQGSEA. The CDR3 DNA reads TGCAGCGTTCAATCTAGCGGGAGCTACAATGAGCAGTTCTTC. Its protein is CSVQSSGSYNEQFF.

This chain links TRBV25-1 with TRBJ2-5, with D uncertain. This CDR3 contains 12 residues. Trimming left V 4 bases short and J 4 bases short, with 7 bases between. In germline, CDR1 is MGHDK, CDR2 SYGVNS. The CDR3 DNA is TGTGCCAGCAGTGCGGTGTTAGAGACCCAGTACTTC. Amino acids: CASSAVLETQYF.